These 10 T cell receptor beta chains share one sample of origin, sequenced in a study of radiation and T cells in renal cell carcinoma. The protocol was immunoSEQ multiplex PCR, while the TCRdb copy is restricted to in-frame clones and leaves out a portion. The sample yields about 120,000 clones, 75% to 85% seen once. Stated time point: blood 2 weeks post-SBRT. Specified treatment: 15 Gy SBRT to primary tumor, nephrectomy 4 weeks later. Sequencing used blood, obtained from a patient whose treatment included radiotherapy and nephrectomy. These receptors were collected from a woman aged 55-69 years with renal cell carcinoma.

CDR3 region: CASSRSESDQPQHF. The CDR3 bases are TGCGCCAGCAGCCGAAGCGAGTCGGATCAGCCCCAGCATTTT. This chain links TRBV4-1 with TRBJ1-5; no clear D. The V gene's germline CDR1 is MGHRA and CDR2 YSYEKL. The CDR3 consists of 14 residues. The germline V and J ends were trimmed by 4 bases and 5 bases, with 12 bases remaining between them.

The chain couples TRBV5-1 to TRBJ1-4, with a possible D match to TRBD1 (6 bases). V shed 5 bases and J shed 2 bases, with 16 bases lying between them. The CDR3 sequence is 16 residues long. CDR1 and CDR2 (germline): SGHRS, YFSETQ. The CDR3 spells CASRPGGAGTNEKLFF. CDR3 nucleotide sequence: TGCGCCAGCAGACCCGGGGGCGCGGGGACTAATGAAAAACTGTTTTTT.

In its sample, this clone was seen a few times. V and J are TRBV28 and TRBJ2-1; 10 bases match TRBD2. Germline lookup yields CDR1 MDHEN and CDR2 SYDVKM. V lost 4 bases, J lost 4 bases, and 7 bases stayed unmatched. The CDR3 runs to 16 residues. The DNA for the CDR3 is TGTGCCAGCAGTTCAAGCGGGGGGGCCGAATACAATGAGCAGTTCTTC. This codes for CASSSSGGAEYNEQFF. The variable domain in full, with the rest retrieved from reference TRBV28 and TRBJ2-1, is DVKVTQSSRYLVKRTGEKVFLECVQDMDHENMFWYRQDPGLGLRLIYFSYDVKMKEKGDIPEGYSVSREKKERFSLILESASTNQTSMYLCASSSSGGAEYNEQFFGPGTRLTVL.

This clone appeared a single time. The rearrangement links TRBV6-5 to TRBJ2-5, with D unresolved. Germline values: CDR1 MNHEY, CDR2 SVGAGI. V was clipped by 6 bases and J by 0 bases, with 8 bases between them. This CDR3 spans 13 amino acids. CDR3 protein: CASRGPNQETQYF. CDR3 nucleotide sequence: TGTGCCAGCAGGGGTCCAAACCAAGAGACCCAGTACTTC.

This clone has a single count. The genes are TRBV5-1 and TRBJ2-2; TRBD1 or TRBD2 may be the D gene (5 bases each). The CDR3 is 16 residues long. Germline CDR1 is SGHRS and CDR2 is YFSETQ. V was pared by 5 bases and J by 0 bases, with 14 bases between. This CDR3 is CASSRTGTTNTGELFF. CDR3 DNA: TGCGCCAGCAGTCGAACCGGGACGACGAACACCGGGGAGCTGTTTTTT.

This clone was picked up a small number of times. CDR3 residues: CASNLGLGEKLFF. The CDR3 nucleotides read TGTGCCAGCAACCTGGGCCTCGGGGAAAAACTGTTTTTT. The gene calls are TRBV2 and TRBJ1-4; D uncertain. With 7 bases removed from V and 8 bases from J, the gap between germline ends came to 14 bases. CDR1 and CDR2 (germline): SNHLY, FYNNEI. This CDR3 is built from 13 residues.

To note about this clone: An end of the junction does not agree with germline; a read error may underlie this. The chain is built from TRBV7-3 and TRBJ1-3; D is possibly TRBD1 (6 bases). The CDR3 has 13 amino acids. Germline V gene lookup returns CDR1 SGHTA and CDR2 FQGTGA. CDR3 amino acids: CASSEGHLSEPFF. CDR3 coding DNA: TGTGCCAGCAGCGAGGGACACCTGAGCGAGCCTTTTTTT.

This chain links TRBV25-1 with TRBJ1-1; TRBD1 is a possible D gene (5 bases). Germline V gives CDR1 MGHDK, CDR2 SYGVNS. This CDR3 is built from 13 residues. The V gene lost 5 bases and the J gene lost 7 bases, with 14 bases spanning the gap. The CDR3 reads CASSNQGGFEAFF. CDR3 DNA: TGTGCCAGCAGTAACCAGGGAGGGTTTGAAGCTTTCTTT.

The chain carries TRBV5-4 and TRBJ1-6; D call uncertain. Per the germline V gene, CDR1 is SGHNT and CDR2 is YYREEE (reference sequence). The CDR3 loop spans 14 amino acids. Between the trimmed V and J ends, which lost 7 bases and 0 bases, there was a span of 8 bases. The CDR3 DNA reads as TGTGCCAGCGGCTCCAGCTCCTATAATTCACCCCTCCACTTT. Its protein is CASGSSSYNSPLHF.

V gene TRBV28 combines with J gene TRBJ1-2, with D possibly being TRBD1 (6 bases). V was shortened by 7 bases and J by 7 bases, with 16 bases between the two germline ends. Germline V gene lookup returns CDR1 MDHEN and CDR2 SYDVKM. CDR3 size: 13 residues. This CDR3 is CASTNPGDRGYTF. The DNA for the CDR3 is TGTGCCAGCACCAATCCAGGGGATCGTGGCTACACCTTC.